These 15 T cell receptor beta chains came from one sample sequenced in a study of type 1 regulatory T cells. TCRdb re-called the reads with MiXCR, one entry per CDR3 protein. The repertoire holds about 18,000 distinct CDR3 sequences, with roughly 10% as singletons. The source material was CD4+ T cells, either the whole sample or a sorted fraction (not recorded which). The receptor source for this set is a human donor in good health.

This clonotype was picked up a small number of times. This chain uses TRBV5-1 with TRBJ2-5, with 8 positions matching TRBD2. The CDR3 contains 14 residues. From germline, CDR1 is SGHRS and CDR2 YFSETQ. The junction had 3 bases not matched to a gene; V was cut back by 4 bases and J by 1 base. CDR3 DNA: TGCGCCAGCAGCACAGGACTAGCCCAAGAGACCCAGTACTTC. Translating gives CASSTGLAQETQYF.

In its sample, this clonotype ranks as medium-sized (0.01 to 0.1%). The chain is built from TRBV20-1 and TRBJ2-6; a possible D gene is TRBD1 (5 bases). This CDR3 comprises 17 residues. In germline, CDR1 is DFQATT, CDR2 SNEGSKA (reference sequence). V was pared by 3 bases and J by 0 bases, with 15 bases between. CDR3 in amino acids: CSARDITARSGANVLTF. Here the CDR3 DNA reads TGCAGTGCTAGGGACATTACAGCCCGCTCTGGGGCCAACGTCCTGACTTTC.

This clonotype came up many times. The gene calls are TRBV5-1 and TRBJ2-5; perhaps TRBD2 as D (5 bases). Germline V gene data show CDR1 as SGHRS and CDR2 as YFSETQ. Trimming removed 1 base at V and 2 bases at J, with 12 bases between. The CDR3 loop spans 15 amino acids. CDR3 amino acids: CASSLLSAIQETQYF. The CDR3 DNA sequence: TGCGCCAGCAGCTTGCTTAGCGCCATACAAGAGACCCAGTACTTC.

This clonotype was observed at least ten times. The CDR3 reads CSVGDSFYNEQFF. CDR3 DNA sequence: TGCAGCGTGGGGGACAGCTTCTACAATGAGCAGTTCTTC. The chain links TRBV29-1 to TRBJ2-1, with 7 bases lining up with TRBD1. The CDR3 extends over 13 amino acids. V shed 6 bases and J 3 bases; nucleotides not matched to a gene: 5. The V gene's germline CDR1 is SQVTM and CDR2 ANQGSEA.

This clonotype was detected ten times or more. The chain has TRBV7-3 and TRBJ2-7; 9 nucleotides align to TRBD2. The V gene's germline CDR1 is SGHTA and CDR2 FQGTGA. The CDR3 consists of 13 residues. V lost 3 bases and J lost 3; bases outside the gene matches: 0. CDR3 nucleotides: TGTGCCAGCAGCTTGCGGGAGGGCTACGAGCAGTACTTC. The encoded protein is CASSLREGYEQYF.

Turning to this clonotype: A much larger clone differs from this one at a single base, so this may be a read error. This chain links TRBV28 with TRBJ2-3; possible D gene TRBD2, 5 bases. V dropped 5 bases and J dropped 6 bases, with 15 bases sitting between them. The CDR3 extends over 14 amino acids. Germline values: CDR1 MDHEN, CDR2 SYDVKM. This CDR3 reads CASSGGSNVDTQYF. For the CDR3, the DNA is TGTGCCAGCAGTGGCGGGTCGAACGTCGATACGCAGTATTTT. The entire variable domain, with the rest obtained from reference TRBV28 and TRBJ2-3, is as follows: DVKVTQSSRYLVKRTGEKVFLECVQDMDHENMFWYRQDPGLGLRLIYFSYDVKMKEKGDIPEGYSVSREKKERFSLILESASTNQTSMYLCASSGGSNVDTQYFGPGTRLTVL.

The CDR3 nucleotides are TGTGCCAGCAGCCAGGCTACATGGTCAGGTGGCTACACCTTC. Amino acid sequence: CASSQATWSGGYTF. The chain has TRBV3-1 and TRBJ1-2, with D unclear. Germline CDR1 reads LGHDT; CDR2 reads YNNKEL (reference sequence). This CDR3 spans 14 amino acids. V was clipped by 3 bases and J by 7 bases, with 15 bases between them. The full variable domain, rest sourced from reference TRBV3-1 and TRBJ1-2, is DTAVSQTPKYLVTQMGNDKSIKCEQNLGHDTMYWYKQDSKKFLKIMFSYNNKELIINETVPNRFSPKSPDKAHLNLHINSLELGDSAVYFCASSQATWSGGYTFGSGTRLTVV.

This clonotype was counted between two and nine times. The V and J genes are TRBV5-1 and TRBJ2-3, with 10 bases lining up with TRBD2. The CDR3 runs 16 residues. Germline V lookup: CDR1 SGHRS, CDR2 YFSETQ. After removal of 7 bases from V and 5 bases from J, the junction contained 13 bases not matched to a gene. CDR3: CASRTGLATLLDTQYF. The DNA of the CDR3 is TGCGCCAGCCGAACGGGACTAGCGACTTTATTAGATACGCAGTATTTT.

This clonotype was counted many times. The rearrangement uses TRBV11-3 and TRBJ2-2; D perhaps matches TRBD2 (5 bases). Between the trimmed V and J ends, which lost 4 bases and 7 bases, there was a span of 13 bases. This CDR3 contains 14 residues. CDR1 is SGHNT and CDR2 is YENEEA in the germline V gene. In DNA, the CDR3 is TGTGCCAGCAGCTCGGATTCGGGGAGCGGGGAGCTGTTTTTT. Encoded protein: CASSSDSGSGELFF.

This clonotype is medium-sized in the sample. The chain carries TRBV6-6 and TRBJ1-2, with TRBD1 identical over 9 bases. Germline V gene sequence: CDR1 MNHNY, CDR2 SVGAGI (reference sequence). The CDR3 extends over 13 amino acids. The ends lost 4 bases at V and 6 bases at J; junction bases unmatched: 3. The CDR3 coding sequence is TGTGCCAGCAGTTCTACAGGGGGCAATGGCTACACCTTC. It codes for CASSSTGGNGYTF.

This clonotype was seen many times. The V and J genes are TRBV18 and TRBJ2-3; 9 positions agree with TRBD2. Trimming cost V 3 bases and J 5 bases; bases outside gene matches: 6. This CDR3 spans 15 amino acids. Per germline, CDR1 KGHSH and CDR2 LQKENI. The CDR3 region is CASSPREGFGDTQYF. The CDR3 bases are TGTGCCAGCTCACCGCGGGAGGGCTTTGGAGATACGCAGTATTTT. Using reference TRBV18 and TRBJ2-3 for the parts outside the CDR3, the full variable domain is NAGVMQNPRHLVRRRGQEARLRCSPMKGHSHVYWYRQLPEEGLKFMVYLQKENIIDESGMPKERFSAEFPKEGPSILRIQQVVRGDSAAYFCASSPREGFGDTQYFGPGTRLTVL.

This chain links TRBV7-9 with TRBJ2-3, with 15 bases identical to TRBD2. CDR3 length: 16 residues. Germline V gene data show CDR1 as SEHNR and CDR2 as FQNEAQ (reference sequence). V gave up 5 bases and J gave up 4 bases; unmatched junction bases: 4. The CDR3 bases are TGTGCCAGCAGCGGGGGACTAGCGGGAGGAGCAGATACGCAGTATTTT. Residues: CASSGGLAGGADTQYF.

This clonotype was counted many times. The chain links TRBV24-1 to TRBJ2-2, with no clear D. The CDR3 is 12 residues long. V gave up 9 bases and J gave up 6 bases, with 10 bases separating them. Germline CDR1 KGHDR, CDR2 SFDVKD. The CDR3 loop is CATRKESGELFF. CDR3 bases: TGTGCCACCCGAAAAGAATCCGGGGAGCTGTTTTTT.

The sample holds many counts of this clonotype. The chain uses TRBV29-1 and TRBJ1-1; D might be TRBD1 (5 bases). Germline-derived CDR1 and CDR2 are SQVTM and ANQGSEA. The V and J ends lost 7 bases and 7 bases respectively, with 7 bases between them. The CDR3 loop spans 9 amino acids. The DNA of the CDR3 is TGCAGCGACGACAGTGAAGCTTTCTTT. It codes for CSDDSEAFF.

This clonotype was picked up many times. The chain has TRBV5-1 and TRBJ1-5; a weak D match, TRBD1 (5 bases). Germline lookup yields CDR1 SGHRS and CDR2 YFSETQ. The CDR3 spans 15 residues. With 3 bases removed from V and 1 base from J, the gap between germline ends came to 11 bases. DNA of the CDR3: TGCGCCAGCAGCTGGGACGGAGGGAGCAATCAGCCCCAGCATTTT. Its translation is CASSWDGGSNQPQHF.